This passage covers 17 T cell receptor beta chains from one sample sequenced in a study of blood T cell repertoires in COVID-19 (dated by TCRdb to 2020 to 2022). The library was produced with the immunoSEQ multiplex PCR assay. The table was pulled from immuneACCESS by TCRdb, which kept in-frame rearrangements only. Such tables lose some clones; where checked, under half of the loss comes from unresolved V genes, and the rest has no known cause. A total of approximately 100,000 clones appear in this sample, around 88% of them only once. The top ten constitute around 3.5% of the sample. The sequenced sample was peripheral blood. The receptors were sampled from a human donor in a cohort sampled during active COVID-19.

The J gene is TRBJ1-3, the V gene TRBV19; TRBD1 matches 10 bases. V was clipped by 3 bases and J by 3 bases; unmatched bases: 11. Germline CDR1 reads LNHDA; CDR2 reads SQIVND (reference sequence). This CDR3 has 18 residues. Here the CDR3 DNA reads TGTGCCAGTAGTATCTTATCGACGGGACAGGGGTTTGGAAACACCATATATTTT. Protein sequence: CASSILSTGQGFGNTIYF.

This chain joins TRBV7-9 and TRBJ1-4; 8 bases line up with TRBD1. This CDR3 has 14 amino acids. CDR1 is SEHNR, CDR2 FQNEAQ, per germline (reference sequence). The junction had 5 bases not matched to a gene; V was cut back by 3 bases and J by 8 bases. DNA of the CDR3: TGTGCCAGCAGCTTGCAGGGGGCAGGGGAAAAACTGTTTTTT. It is translated as CASSLQGAGEKLFF.

This sequence joins TRBV27 and TRBJ1-2; 10 nucleotides match TRBD1. CDR1 and CDR2 from the germline V gene are MNHEY and SMNVEV (reference sequence). There are 13 residues in the CDR3. V lost 6 bases, J lost 4 bases, and 2 bases stayed unmatched. DNA of the CDR3: TGTGCCAGCAGCCGGACAGGGGGCTATGGCTACACCTTC. This sequence encodes CASSRTGGYGYTF.

Concerning this clone itself: The sample contains more than one DNA sequence encoding this CDR3. This sequence joins TRBV27 and TRBJ2-7; 11 bases are a match to TRBD1. CDR1 is MNHEY, CDR2 SMNVEV, per germline (reference sequence). J was trimmed by 2 bases and V by 3 bases; bases with no gene match: 0. The length of the CDR3 is 14 residues. CDR3 nucleotide sequence: TGTGCCAGCAGTTTGGGACAGGGGGCCTACGAGCAGTACTTC. It encodes CASSLGQGAYEQYF.

The DNA of the CDR3 is TGCGCCAGCAGCCAAGATGGGACCGGGACTAGCGTCCAAGAGACCCAGTACTTC. It codes for CASSQDGTGTSVQETQYF. The chain is built from TRBV4-1 and TRBJ2-5; 10 bases align to TRBD2. The CDR3 extends over 18 amino acids. Germline assignment: CDR1 MGHRA and CDR2 YSYEKL. J gave up 1 base and V 0 bases, and 8 bases lay outside the gene matches.

This chain uses TRBV9 with TRBJ1-3, with 7 bases lining up with TRBD1. Germline V CDR1 and CDR2: SGDLS, YYNGEE. V lost 3 bases and J lost 0; bases outside the gene matches: 6. The CDR3 loop spans 16 amino acids. The CDR3 loop is CASSAGQVDSGNTIYF. The CDR3 DNA follows: TGTGCCAGCAGCGCCGGACAGGTGGACTCTGGAAACACCATATATTTT.

The chain employs TRBV18 and TRBJ2-7, with 13 bases aligning to TRBD2. This CDR3 has 19 residues. Germline V gene lookup returns CDR1 KGHSH and CDR2 LQKENI. The V gene end was trimmed by 2 bases and the J gene end by 0 bases; junction bases not matched to a gene: 10. CDR3 bases: TGTGCCAGCTCACCATCCGGGACTAGCGGGATCGAGGTCTCCTACGAGCAGTACTTC. This translates into CASSPSGTSGIEVSYEQYF.

In this sample, this clone turned up many times. The rearrangement uses TRBV9 and TRBJ2-2; D gene uncertain. This CDR3 comprises 15 residues. Between the trimmed V and J ends, which lost 0 bases and 1 base, there was a span of 7 bases. Per the germline V gene, CDR1 is SGDLS and CDR2 is YYNGEE. The CDR3 sequence is CASSVGHRNTGELFF. The CDR3 nucleotides read TGTGCCAGCAGCGTAGGCCACAGGAACACCGGGGAGCTGTTTTTT.

A single count supports this clone. The V gene is TRBV18, the J gene TRBJ2-3; D might be TRBD1 (6 bases). CDR3 size: 13 residues. Looked up from germline, CDR1 is KGHSH and CDR2 is LQKENI. Between the trimmed V and J ends, which lost 5 bases and 6 bases, there was a span of 12 bases. CDR3 sequence: CASSSQGKDTQYF. The DNA for the CDR3 is TGTGCCAGCTCATCCCAGGGGAAGGATACGCAGTATTTT.

This chain joins TRBV28 and TRBJ2-1, with TRBD2 identical over 8 bases. V gave up 3 bases and J gave up 7 bases; unmatched junction bases: 8. This CDR3 is 15 amino acids long. Germline assignment: CDR1 MDHEN and CDR2 SYDVKM. The CDR3 sequence: CASSFQVAGRNEQFF. The CDR3 nucleotides are TGTGCCAGCAGTTTCCAGGTAGCGGGAAGGAATGAGCAGTTCTTC.

This chain joins TRBV14 and TRBJ1-1; no reliable D call. The ends were cut back, 0 bases at V and 0 bases at J, with 20 bases in the middle. The CDR3 spans 19 residues. Germline CDR1 SGHDN, CDR2 FVKESK. CDR3 in amino acids: CASSQDLRIGGVMNTEAFF. The CDR3 DNA reads as TGTGCCAGCAGCCAAGATCTTAGGATTGGAGGAGTAATGAACACTGAAGCTTTCTTT.

The rearrangement joins TRBV9 to TRBJ2-1; 9 bases match TRBD2. The CDR3 has 15 amino acids. Germline CDR1 and CDR2: SGDLS and YYNGEE. V lost 0 bases and J lost 7; bases outside the gene matches: 5. The CDR3 sequence: CASSVDLAGLNEQFF. The CDR3 DNA sequence: TGTGCCAGCAGCGTAGATCTAGCGGGGCTAAATGAGCAGTTCTTC. Full variable domain (outside the CDR3, taken from reference TRBV9 and TRBJ2-1): DSGVTQTPKHLITATGQRVTLRCSPRSGDLSVYWYQQSLDQGLQFLIQYYNGEERAKGNILERFSAQQFPDLHSELNLSSLELGDSALYFCASSVDLAGLNEQFFGPGTRLTVL.

The chain joins TRBV6-2 or TRBV6-3 to TRBJ2-2; no definite D call. With 4 bases removed from V and 6 bases from J, the gap between germline ends came to 15 bases. CDR1 MNHEY and CDR2 SVGEGT come from the germline V gene. The CDR3 is 15 residues long. The CDR3 protein is CASSWRLGLSGELFF. DNA for the CDR3: TGTGCCAGCAGTTGGCGATTGGGCCTGTCCGGGGAGCTGTTTTTT.

V is TRBV5-4 and J is TRBJ1-6; tentatively, D is TRBD1 (6 bases). Germline V CDR1 and CDR2: SGHNT, YYREEE (reference sequence). The CDR3 length is 15 residues. Trimming stripped 2 bases from V and 6 bases from J, with 12 bases between. CDR3 coding DNA: TGTGCCAGCAGCTTTACAGGGAGGGCTAATTCACCCCTCCACTTT. Its protein product is CASSFTGRANSPLHF.

V is TRBV2 and J is TRBJ1-1, with D uncertain. Trimming left V 4 bases short and J 1 base short, with 10 bases between. The CDR3 runs 14 residues. The germline CDR1 and CDR2 sequences are SNHLY and FYNNEI. In DNA form, the CDR3 reads TGTGCCAGCAGTGCCCACGGGAAGAACACTGAAGCTTTCTTT. It codes for CASSAHGKNTEAFF.

The rearrangement uses TRBV18 and TRBJ1-2; D gene uncertain. The germline V and J ends were trimmed by 1 base and 1 base, with 7 bases remaining between them. CDR3 size: 14 residues. Germline V lookup: CDR1 KGHSH, CDR2 LQKENI. The CDR3 DNA is TGTGCCAGCTCACCACGGGCCTATAACTATGGCTACACCTTC. Translated: CASSPRAYNYGYTF.

V gene TRBV5-1 combines with J gene TRBJ2-3; TRBD2 matches at 12 bases. The CDR3 loop spans 17 amino acids. The V and J ends lost 4 bases and 0 bases, in that order; junction bases with no gene match: 6. CDR1 and CDR2 (germline): SGHRS, YFSETQ. The CDR3 is CASSRRLAGVSTDTQYF. Here the CDR3 DNA reads TGCGCCAGCAGCAGAAGACTAGCGGGAGTGAGCACAGATACGCAGTATTTT.